A selection of T cell receptor beta chains follows, all from one sample in a study of T cells in Graves' hyperthyroidism and ophthalmopathy. TCRdb re-derived calls from the multiplex PCR reads in MiXCR, one entry per CDR3 protein. The repertoire holds 450,000 to 650,000 distinct CDR3 sequences, with approximately 15% as singletons. Sequenced sample: blood. The receptor set was obtained from a woman aged 18-29 years with Graves' ophthalmopathy. CDR3s include the opening cysteine and the closing phenylalanine or tryptophan. D genes are given only for firm matches.

>TRBJ2-5|.|TRBV7-9
CASSPPVQRETQYF
>TRBJ2-1|TRBD1|TRBV20-1
CSALRRDRGRDEQFF
>TRBJ2-7|.|TRBV7-9
CASSLQAKSPYEQYF
>TRBJ2-7|TRBD1|TRBV24-1
CASNSRDRAYEQYF
>TRBJ2-5|TRBD1|TRBV10-3
CATSVEQGNRETQYF
>TRBJ2-7|.|TRBV29-1
CSVVDPLRSTYEQYF
>TRBJ2-5|.|TRBV20-1
CSARVPIRQETQYF
>TRBJ1-5|.|TRBV9
CASSPDGGADQPQHF
>TRBJ2-1|.|TRBV7-9
CASSLLVGGSNYNEQFF
>TRBJ2-5|.|TRBV9
CASSVATGGAGKEETQYF
>TRBJ2-1|TRBD1|TRBV5-1
CASSSGNWDRGRNEQFF